The 16 T cell receptor beta chains below were found in one sample sequenced in a study of T cell responses to AZD1222 COVID-19 vaccine. Data came from immunoSEQ multiplex PCR; TCRdb stores just in-frame clones and leaves some out. The sample lists some 110,000 clones, approximately 90% occurring once. Sequenced material: peripheral blood, taken 28 days after the second AZD1222 dose. The source of these receptors is an adult who received the AZD1222 COVID-19 vaccine.

The chain is built from TRBV2 and TRBJ2-2; a weak D match, TRBD2 (7 bases). Germline CDR1 SNHLY, CDR2 FYNNEI. Trimming pared 10 bases from V and 4 bases from J, leaving 19 bases between. There are 15 residues in the CDR3. The CDR3 region has the DNA TGTGCCACCGGGGAGGGGGGGATGAGCACCGGGGAGCTGTTTTTT. Protein: CATGEGGMSTGELFF.

The chain employs TRBV30 and TRBJ2-1, with 8 bases lining up with TRBD2. With 3 bases clipped from V and 4 bases from J, the junction kept 8 bases outside the gene matches. This CDR3 has 15 amino acids. Germline-derived CDR1 and CDR2 are GTSNPN and SVGIG (reference sequence). The CDR3 sequence is CAWSPGGALYNEQFF. CDR3 coding DNA: TGTGCCTGGAGCCCGGGGGGGGCGCTTTACAATGAGCAGTTCTTC.

This chain uses TRBV25-1 with TRBJ1-2; TRBD1 matches 7 bases. The ends lost 1 base at V and 8 bases at J; junction bases unmatched: 4. Per the germline V gene, CDR1 is MGHDK and CDR2 is SYGVNS. This CDR3 has 13 amino acids. The CDR3 DNA reads TGTGCCAGCAGTGAATTGACAGGGCACGGCTACACCTTC. Protein: CASSELTGHGYTF.

This clone was seen once. The chain employs TRBV11-2 and TRBJ2-1; D gene uncertain. This CDR3 is built from 12 residues. The V end lost 1 base, the J end lost 15 bases, and 13 bases lay between the germline ends. Germline lookup yields CDR1 SGHAT and CDR2 FQNNGV. The CDR3 here is CASSLAGASGFF. DNA for the CDR3: TGTGCCAGCAGCTTAGCTGGAGCTAGTGGGTTCTTC.

The chain recombines TRBV5-1 with TRBJ2-7; 8 positions match TRBD1. This CDR3 region has 15 residues. The germline V gene has CDR1 SGHRS and CDR2 YFSETQ. J lost 0 bases, V lost 4 bases, and 6 bases had no gene match. CDR3 DNA: TGCGCCAGCAGCCCGGGACAGGTTTACTCCTACGAGCAGTACTTC. As protein: CASSPGQVYSYEQYF. The full variable domain, its missing parts supplied by reference TRBV5-1 and TRBJ2-7, is KAGVTQTPRYLIKTRGQQVTLSCSPISGHRSVSWYQQTPGQGLQFLFEYFSETQRNKGNFPGRFSGRQFSNSRSEMNVSTLELGDSALYLCASSPGQVYSYEQYFGPGTRLTVT.

DNA of the CDR3: TGTGCCAGCTCGCCCAGACAGGGGGGATATGGCTACACCTTC. This gives the protein CASSPRQGGYGYTF. This rearrangement joins TRBV18 to TRBJ1-2, with 9 bases aligning to TRBD1. J lost 5 bases, V lost 6 bases, and 7 bases had no gene match. The germline CDR1 and CDR2 sequences are KGHSH and LQKENI. There are 14 residues in the CDR3.

V gene TRBV7-2 combines with J gene TRBJ2-7, with TRBD1 matching over 9 bases. With V trimmed by 10 bases and J by 2 bases, 12 bases remained unmatched. The CDR3 has 15 amino acids. CDR1 and CDR2 from the germline V gene are SGHTA and FQGNSA. In DNA, the CDR3 is TGTGCCAAAAAGACACTAAGACAGGGGGCCTACGAGCAGTACTTC. Translating it yields CAKKTLRQGAYEQYF.

The table lists this clone with a few counts. This chain uses TRBV29-1 with TRBJ2-7; the D gene is possibly TRBD2 (5 bases). Per the germline V gene, CDR1 is SQVTM and CDR2 is ANQGSEA. This CDR3 spans 13 amino acids. V shed 2 bases and J shed 2 bases, with 10 bases lying between them. The DNA of the CDR3 is TGCAGCGTTGAATATCCGGGGACCTACGAGCAGTACTTC. Translated: CSVEYPGTYEQYF.

The V and J genes are TRBV19 and TRBJ1-5; TRBD1 matches at 8 bases. V dropped 1 base and J dropped 5; count of bases not matched to a gene: 4. The CDR3 totals 15 residues. Germline values: CDR1 LNHDA, CDR2 SQIVND (reference sequence). CDR3 amino acids: CASSIVPGGDQPQHF. The CDR3 bases are TGTGCCAGTAGTATAGTTCCAGGGGGCGATCAGCCCCAGCATTTT.

This rearrangement joins TRBV7-9 to TRBJ2-2; D might be TRBD1 (6 bases). The germline V gene encodes CDR1 SEHNR and CDR2 FQNEAQ (reference sequence). The V end lost 4 bases, the J end lost 4 bases, and 10 bases lay between the germline ends. This CDR3 is built from 14 residues. The CDR3 DNA reads as TGTGCCAGCAGCTCAGCAGGGGCCACCGGGGAGCTGTTTTTT. Translating it yields CASSSAGATGELFF.

The chain is built from TRBV14 and TRBJ2-7; 8 bases agree with TRBD1. CDR1 and CDR2 from the germline V gene are SGHDN and FVKESK. The trim removed 2 bases at V and 6 bases at J, leaving 9 bases unmatched. CDR3 size: 15 residues. The CDR3 region has the DNA TGTGCCAGCAGCCAATACGGCAGGGGGCGTAGCGAGCAGTACTTC. It is translated as CASSQYGRGRSEQYF.

About this clone itself: Other DNA variants within this sample encode the same CDR3. The chain uses TRBV5-1 and TRBJ2-7, with 8 positions matching TRBD2. The CDR3 length is 14 residues. Per germline, CDR1 SGHRS and CDR2 YFSETQ. V shed 5 bases and J 0 bases; nucleotides not matched to a gene: 4. CDR3 region: CASSLTSGSYEQYF. CDR3 in DNA: TGCGCCAGCAGTTTAACTAGCGGCTCCTACGAGCAGTACTTC.

The V gene is TRBV6-2 or TRBV6-3, the J gene TRBJ2-3; D is ambiguous. Germline V CDR1 and CDR2: MNHEY, SVGEGT. V dropped 1 base and J dropped 0 bases, with 8 bases sitting between them. This CDR3 is 15 amino acids long. This CDR3 is CASSYFAESTDTQYF. The CDR3 DNA is TGTGCCAGCAGTTACTTTGCGGAGAGCACAGATACGCAGTATTTT.

The chain is built from TRBV11-3 and TRBJ2-6, with D tentatively TRBD2 (5 bases). The CDR3 loop spans 16 amino acids. Germline lookup yields CDR1 SGHNT and CDR2 YENEEA. V was shortened by 5 bases and J by 0 bases, with 11 bases between the two germline ends. DNA of the CDR3: TGTGCCAGCAGCCCAGGAGGTAGCTCTGGGGCCAACGTCCTGACTTTC. Translation: CASSPGGSSGANVLTF.

The V call is TRBV11-3, the J call TRBJ1-2; the D is unclear. V was cut by 5 bases and J by 0 bases, with 19 bases left in between. Germline values: CDR1 SGHNT, CDR2 YENEEA. This CDR3 spans 17 amino acids. The CDR3 DNA is TGTGCCAGCAGCCCCTCGTCAGAGACGGCCGCTAACTATGGCTACACCTTC. As protein: CASSPSSETAANYGYTF.

The rearrangement uses TRBV30 and TRBJ1-5; D remains unclear. The CDR3 is made up of 13 amino acids. The V and J ends lost 1 base and 5 bases respectively, with 9 bases between them. Germline V gene data show CDR1 as GTSNPN and CDR2 as SVGIG (reference sequence). CDR3 region: CAWSAREDQPQHF. The DNA for the CDR3 is TGTGCCTGGAGTGCCCGGGAGGATCAGCCCCAGCATTTT.